This T cell receptor (beta chain) was identified in a study of early T cells in non-severe SARS-CoV-2 infection. V gave up 1 base and J gave up 12 bases, with 16 bases separating them. From germline, CDR1 is LGHNA and CDR2 YNFKEQ. This CDR3 comprises 14 residues. TCRdb fed the 5' RACE reads into MiXCR, producing one record per CDR3 protein. Of 20,000 to 30,000 distinct CDR3 sequences listed, around 4% were seen once; the top ten hold around 4.8%. This clonotype was picked up a small number of times. Input material: whole blood. The rearrangement links TRBV4-2 to TRBJ2-1; maybe TRBD1 (5 bases). The TCR comes from an adult who was a healthcare worker with PCR-confirmed SARS-CoV-2 infection or an uninfected control (not recorded which). CDR3 in amino acids: CASSQAGPLTGQFF. The DNA of the CDR3 is TGTGCCAGCAGCCAAGCAGGGCCACTTACGGGGCAGTTCTTC.